This T cell receptor (beta chain) came from a study of T cells in Graves' hyperthyroidism and ophthalmopathy. The CDR3 covers 17 residues. Germline CDR1 reads SGHNT; CDR2 reads YYREEE (reference sequence). The ends lost 0 bases at V and 6 bases at J; junction bases unmatched: 8. TCR beta CDR3 region amplification was performed from RNA transcripts. Initially, a first-round RT-PCR of the TCR CDR3 employed the HTBI primer set. MiXCR was run by TCRdb on the multiplex PCR reads, yielding one entry per CDR3 protein. The sample has over 450,000 distinct CDR3 sequences, 15% to 20% seen once. The specimen sequenced was blood. The chain joins TRBV5-4 to TRBJ2-3, with TRBD2 matching over 12 bases. The clonotype comes from a woman in her late teens or twenties with Graves' ophthalmopathy. DNA of the CDR3: TGTGCCAGCAGCTTGGGTAGGACTAGCGGGATAGGGGATACGCAGTATTTT. As protein: CASSLGRTSGIGDTQYF.